These 10 T cell receptor beta chains were all obtained from the same sample, sequenced in a study of cytomegalovirus exposure and HLA in healthy donors. Researchers ran the PCR with 60 Vbeta and 13 Jbeta primers. This table comes from immunoSEQ multiplex PCR, and its TCRdb copy is limited to in-frame clones, with some not included. The sample carries about 200,000 clones, over 70% recorded once. The sample was PBMCs. The receptors come from a man aged 25 to 45 in good health and CMV-seronegative.

Notes on this clone: Germline and junction disagree at one end, which may indicate a read error. The identical CDR3 is also encoded by other nucleotide sequences in the sample. J is TRBJ2-7 and V is TRBV10-1; D is ambiguous. The CDR3 is 13 residues long. In germline, CDR1 is WNHNN, CDR2 SYGVQD (reference sequence). CDR3 residues: CASSEVQNYEQYF. CDR3 sequence (DNA): TGCGCTAGCAGTGAAGTCCAGAACTACGAGCAGTACTTC.

This clone turned up a few times. The chain combines TRBV2 with TRBJ2-1; TRBD1 matches 7 bases. The J segment lost 2 bases and the V segment lost 2 bases, leaving 6 bases of the junction unmatched. CDR3 length: 16 amino acids. From germline, CDR1 is SNHLY and CDR2 FYNNEI. The CDR3 coding sequence is TGTGCCAGCAGTGAAAGGATGGGACAGCCCTACAATGAGCAGTTCTTC. The encoded protein is CASSERMGQPYNEQFF.

The chain couples TRBV2 to TRBJ2-4, with TRBD2 identical over 7 bases. The CDR3 spans 17 residues. Germline-derived CDR1 and CDR2 are SNHLY and FYNNEI. With 10 bases clipped from V and 4 bases from J, the junction kept 19 bases outside the gene matches. CDR3 DNA: TGTGCCACCCTAATGCGGGAAGCGGGGACCTTAAAAAACATTCAGTACTTC. This translates into CATLMREAGTLKNIQYF.

This chain uses TRBV27 with TRBJ2-1, with TRBD2 identical over 12 bases. After removal of 6 bases from V and 5 bases from J, the junction contained 5 bases not matched to a gene. Per the germline V gene, CDR1 is MNHEY and CDR2 is SMNVEV (reference sequence). This CDR3 spans 15 amino acids. CDR3 amino acids: CASSSTSGGNNEQFF. The CDR3 DNA sequence: TGTGCCAGCAGCTCTACTAGCGGGGGGAACAATGAGCAGTTCTTC.

The rearrangement uses TRBV28 and TRBJ2-2; 8 bases map to TRBD1. Germline CDR1 MDHEN, CDR2 SYDVKM. The CDR3 totals 15 residues. V shed 5 bases and J 4 bases; nucleotides not matched to a gene: 6. The CDR3 DNA reads TGTGCCAGCAGTCCCAGGGACAGGCTCACCGGGGAGCTGTTTTTT. Protein product: CASSPRDRLTGELFF.

This clone was seen a single time. The chain links TRBV6-6 to TRBJ2-1, with D maybe TRBD2 (6 bases). Germline V gives CDR1 MNHNY, CDR2 SVGAGI (reference sequence). Trimming shortened V by 4 bases and J by 12 bases, and 13 bases separated the two germline ends. The CDR3 spans 12 residues. CDR3 DNA sequence: TGTGCCAGCAGTTGGCCCCCGGAGGGGCAGTTCTTC. Amino acid sequence: CASSWPPEGQFF.

V is TRBV28 and J is TRBJ2-1; the match to TRBD2 covers 10 bases. This CDR3 has 20 residues. Per the germline V gene, CDR1 is MDHEN and CDR2 is SYDVKM. J lost 4 bases, V lost 4 bases, and 19 bases had no gene match. The CDR3 region is CASSYPPSGGALVEYNEQFF. The CDR3 DNA reads as TGTGCCAGCAGTTACCCCCCCAGCGGGGGGGCATTGGTAGAGTACAATGAGCAGTTCTTC.

This clone was counted once. The chain recombines TRBV27 with TRBJ2-5; D possibly corresponds to TRBD2 (6 bases). Trimming shortened V by 3 bases and J by 5 bases, and 10 bases separated the two germline ends. The CDR3 is 13 amino acids. Germline V lookup: CDR1 MNHEY, CDR2 SMNVEV (reference sequence). This chain's CDR3 is CASSFVGGETQYF. In nucleotides, the CDR3 is TGTGCCAGCAGTTTCGTTGGGGGGGAGACCCAGTACTTC.

The chain couples TRBV6-5 to TRBJ2-1; TRBD1 matches at 7 bases. The trim removed 6 bases at V and 7 bases at J, leaving 12 bases unmatched. Germline lookup yields CDR1 MNHEY and CDR2 SVGAGI. There are 15 residues in the CDR3. The CDR3 region has the DNA TGTGCCAGCAGAATAGGGACAGAAACCTGGAATGAGCAGTTCTTC. It specifies CASRIGTETWNEQFF.

The V and J genes are TRBV2 and TRBJ2-2; D is uncertain. The CDR3 has 13 residues. Germline V gene data show CDR1 as SNHLY and CDR2 as FYNNEI. Trimming stripped 4 bases from V and 1 base from J, with 4 bases between. Here the CDR3 reads CASSGQNTGELFF. CDR3 sequence (DNA): TGTGCCAGCAGTGGTCAGAACACCGGGGAGCTGTTTTTT.